The 31 T cell receptor beta chains presented below share a single source sample, sequenced in a study of T-cell reconstitution after alpha-beta-depleted transplantation in children. Preparing the TCRbeta library involved the use of unique molecular identifiers. TCRdb re-called the PCR reads through MiXCR, storing one row per CDR3 protein. This sample has 100,000 or so distinct CDR3 sequences, with less than 6% found just once. The source material was PBMCs, mostly from graft donor cells, sampled 60 days after TCRalphabeta/CD19-depleted stem cell transplant. These receptors all stem from a female patient aged 2-9 years who had a stem cell transplant for Fanconi anemia, so the T cells may come from the graft donor.

This clonotype showed up many times. The CDR3: CASSSLVANEQFF. The CDR3 region has the DNA TGTGCCAGCAGTTCGCTGGTAGCCAATGAGCAGTTCTTC. The genes are TRBV12-3 or TRBV12-4 and TRBJ2-1; the D is unclear. The CDR3 runs 13 residues. Deletions cut 4 bases from V and 6 bases from J, with 10 bases between.

This clonotype was picked up many times. The chain has TRBV14 and TRBJ1-2; 8 bases align to TRBD1. V gave up 0 bases and J gave up 6 bases; unmatched junction bases: 3. Germline loops: CDR1 SGHDN, CDR2 FVKESK. This CDR3 comprises 14 residues. CDR3 region: CASSQDSGGDGYTF. As DNA, the CDR3 is TGTGCCAGCAGCCAAGATTCAGGGGGCGATGGCTACACCTTC. Together with reference TRBV14 and TRBJ1-2, the CDR3 gives the full variable domain: EAGVTQFPSHSVIEKGQTVTLRCDPISGHDNLYWYRRVMGKEIKFLLHFVKESKQDESGMPNNRFLAERTGGTYSTLKVQPAELEDSGVYFCASSQDSGGDGYTFGSGTRLTVV.

At least ten counts were recorded for this clonotype. The chain couples TRBV7-3 to TRBJ2-7, with TRBD1 matching 8 bases. Germline V gene sequence: CDR1 SGHTA, CDR2 FQGTGA. V lost 2 bases to trimming and J lost 4 bases; unmatched junction nucleotides: 7. The CDR3 covers 15 residues. This CDR3 reads CASSLDGTGVYEQYF. CDR3 bases: TGTGCCAGCAGCTTAGATGGGACAGGAGTATACGAGCAGTACTTC.

At least ten counts were recorded for this clonotype. The V call is TRBV20-1, the J call TRBJ2-3; TRBD2 aligns across 8 bases. V lost 5 bases and J lost 4; bases outside the gene matches: 8. The CDR3 is 14 residues long. The germline V gene has CDR1 DFQATT and CDR2 SNEGSKA (reference sequence). CDR3 region: CSAQSGSGADTQYF. As DNA, the CDR3 is TGCAGTGCTCAAAGCGGGAGCGGGGCAGATACGCAGTATTTT.

The sample holds a few counts of this clonotype. This sequence joins TRBV6-1 and TRBJ2-7, with D perhaps matching TRBD1 or TRBD2 (5 bases each). Germline CDR1 is MNHNS and CDR2 is SASEGT. This CDR3 contains 14 residues. Trimming cost V 2 bases and J 4 bases, with 12 bases left between them. The DNA for the CDR3 is TGTGCCAGCAGTGAACAGGGTTGGGGGTACGAGCAGTACTTC. This encodes CASSEQGWGYEQYF.

This clonotype was seen many times. The chain combines TRBV5-1 with TRBJ1-2; D unclear. The CDR3 spans 13 residues. V was cut by 0 bases and J by 4 bases, with 7 bases left in between. Germline CDR1 reads SGHRS; CDR2 reads YFSETQ. The CDR3 DNA reads TGCGCCAGCAGCTTGGCAGACGGCTATGGCTACACCTTC. Its protein product is CASSLADGYGYTF.

By share of the sample, this clonotype is medium-sized. V and J are TRBV20-1 and TRBJ2-5; possibly TRBD1 for D (5 bases). This CDR3 contains 14 residues. The ends were cut back, 3 bases at V and 0 bases at J, with 11 bases in the middle. Germline CDR1 DFQATT, CDR2 SNEGSKA (reference sequence). CDR3 coding DNA: TGCAGTGCTAGCTTTAGGGGCTACCAAGAGACCCAGTACTTC. Protein: CSASFRGYQETQYF.

There are a few counts of this clonotype. The chain combines TRBV3-1 with TRBJ2-7; 8 bases match TRBD1. Looked up from germline, CDR1 is LGHDT and CDR2 is YNNKEL (reference sequence). V shed 2 bases, J shed 2 bases, and the junction held 5 bases outside the gene matches. The CDR3 consists of 15 residues. The CDR3 region is CASSQWHRGTYEQYF. The CDR3 DNA follows: TGTGCCAGCAGCCAATGGCACAGGGGGACCTACGAGCAGTACTTC.

This clonotype was seen repeatedly, ten times or more. The chain recombines TRBV28 with TRBJ2-6; 7 nucleotides agree with TRBD1. The CDR3 contains 16 residues. J was trimmed by 3 bases and V by 5 bases; bases with no gene match: 7. Germline V gene lookup returns CDR1 MDHEN and CDR2 SYDVKM. Written as DNA, the CDR3 is TGTGCCAGCAGTAAGACAGGGTATAGTGGGGCCAACGTCCTGACTTTC. Protein sequence: CASSKTGYSGANVLTF.

This chain links TRBV11-2 with TRBJ2-3; D ambiguous. V was clipped by 3 bases and J by 10 bases, with 8 bases between them. The CDR3 length is 11 residues. Germline CDR1 is SGHAT and CDR2 is FQNNGV. CDR3 sequence reads: CASSFSDAQYF. The CDR3 DNA sequence: TGTGCCAGCAGCTTTTCGGATGCGCAGTATTTT. The variable domain in full, with the rest retrieved from reference TRBV11-2 and TRBJ2-3, is EAGVAQSPRYKIIEKRQSVAFWCNPISGHATLYWYQQILGQGPKLLIQFQNNGVVDDSQLPKDRFSAERLKGVDSTLKIQPAKLEDSAVYLCASSFSDAQYFGPGTRLTVL.

This clonotype appeared many times. The rearrangement links TRBV2 to TRBJ1-5, with TRBD1 as a possible D gene (5 bases). V was clipped by 6 bases and J by 0 bases, with 9 bases between them. In germline, CDR1 is SNHLY, CDR2 FYNNEI. The CDR3 is 14 residues long. The CDR3 sequence is CASRGDFSNQPQHF. The DNA of the CDR3 is TGTGCCAGCAGAGGGGACTTTAGCAATCAGCCCCAGCATTTT.

This clonotype was counted ten times or more. The chain employs TRBV24-1 and TRBJ2-3, with D possibly being TRBD1 (6 bases). Germline V gene lookup returns CDR1 KGHDR and CDR2 SFDVKD. V dropped 4 bases and J dropped 1 base, with 14 bases sitting between them. The CDR3 is 16 residues long. This chain's CDR3 is CATSEIRGMGTDTQYF. CDR3 nucleotides: TGTGCCACCAGTGAGATCAGGGGTATGGGCACAGATACGCAGTATTTT.

This clonotype was seen many times. J is TRBJ1-5 and V is TRBV28, with unresolved D. Germline assignment: CDR1 MDHEN and CDR2 SYDVKM. Trimming took off 7 bases at V and 4 bases at J, with 17 bases between the two ends. The CDR3 has 15 amino acids. Here the CDR3 DNA reads TGTGCCAGCACGGATCAGACATGGCGAAATCAGCCCCAGCATTTT. Translated: CASTDQTWRNQPQHF.

In this sample, this clonotype turned up many times. CDR3 in amino acids: CASSFMGGGLYTDTQYF. The CDR3 nucleotides are TGTGCCAGCAGCTTCATGGGCGGGGGCCTCTACACAGATACGCAGTATTTT. V usage is TRBV5-5 and J usage is TRBJ2-3; D perhaps matches TRBD2 (7 bases). Germline V gene lookup returns CDR1 SGHKS and CDR2 YYEKEE (reference sequence). CDR3 length: 17 residues. The germline V and J ends were trimmed by 2 bases and 2 bases, with 18 bases remaining between them.

Only a few counts were recorded for this clonotype. CDR3 amino acids: CASTPGTGAPYEQYF. In nucleotides, the CDR3 is TGTGCCAGCACCCCCGGGACAGGGGCCCCCTACGAGCAGTACTTC. This chain connects TRBV11-2 to TRBJ2-7, with 10 bases fitting TRBD1. This CDR3 is 15 amino acids long. The J segment lost 2 bases and the V segment lost 7 bases, leaving 8 bases of the junction unmatched. The germline gives CDR1 SGHAT, CDR2 FQNNGV. The entire variable domain, with the rest obtained from reference TRBV11-2 and TRBJ2-7, is as follows: EAGVAQSPRYKIIEKRQSVAFWCNPISGHATLYWYQQILGQGPKLLIQFQNNGVVDDSQLPKDRFSAERLKGVDSTLKIQPAKLEDSAVYLCASTPGTGAPYEQYFGPGTRLTVT.

This clonotype was seen ten or more times. The rearrangement joins TRBV10-3 to TRBJ1-1; D might be TRBD1 (6 bases). CDR3 length equals 13 residues. Germline assignment: CDR1 ENHRY and CDR2 SYGVKD. The ends were cut back, 9 bases at V and 3 bases at J, with 14 bases in the middle. The CDR3 sequence: CAIQQGGYTEAFF. The CDR3 coding sequence is TGTGCCATTCAACAGGGTGGCTACACTGAAGCTTTCTTT.

This clonotype has ten or more counts. The V and J genes are TRBV2 and TRBJ2-1, with a weak D call TRBD2 (5 bases). Trimming left V 7 bases short and J 3 bases short, with 13 bases between. CDR1 and CDR2 from the germline V gene are SNHLY and FYNNEI. The CDR3 spans 14 residues. CDR3 nucleotide sequence: TGTGCCAGCAAGAATAGCGCTTACTACAATGAGCAGTTCTTC. This encodes CASKNSAYYNEQFF.

In its sample, this clonotype was seen many times. The chain recombines TRBV5-1 with TRBJ1-2; D not resolved. CDR1 SGHRS and CDR2 YFSETQ come from the germline V gene. V lost 0 bases and J 8 bases, leaving 17 bases between the germline ends. The CDR3 length is 15 residues. The CDR3 DNA reads as TGCGCCAGCAGCTTGGATCTGGCAGCGCCTTGGGGCTACACCTTC. Encoded protein: CASSLDLAAPWGYTF.

This clonotype was observed at least ten times. The chain employs TRBV28 and TRBJ1-2, with D possibly TRBD1 on 5 matching bases. Germline assignment: CDR1 MDHEN and CDR2 SYDVKM. V lost 5 bases, J lost 4 bases, and 20 bases lay in between. The CDR3 has 16 amino acids. The CDR3 loop is CASSGPHGRGFYGYTF. The CDR3 bases are TGTGCCAGCAGTGGCCCTCACGGACGGGGGTTCTATGGCTACACCTTC.

This rearrangement joins TRBV30 to TRBJ2-6; TRBD1 might be the D (5 bases). CDR1 is GTSNPN, CDR2 SVGIG, per germline (reference sequence). Trimming cost V 1 base and J 4 bases, with 8 bases left between them. This CDR3 is built from 14 residues. The CDR3 loop reads CAWSEGAGANVLTF. The CDR3 DNA sequence: TGTGCCTGGAGTGAAGGGGCGGGGGCCAACGTCCTGACTTTC.

To note about this clonotype: Given a much more abundant clone one base away, this may be a read error. This CDR3 fails to terminate in the conserved phenylalanine or tryptophan, so it likely reflects a read error. The chain links TRBV20-1 to TRBJ1-1, with TRBD1 identical over 12 bases. The CDR3 extends over 14 amino acids. Germline assignment: CDR1 DFQATT and CDR2 SNEGSKA (reference sequence). Trimming took 5 bases from V and 3 from J; bases not matched to a gene: 4. CDR3 residues: CSAGTGGAYTEAFC. The CDR3 DNA is TGCAGTGCTGGGACAGGGGGCGCGTACACTGAAGCTTTCTGT.

In its sample, this clonotype was seen many times. This chain uses TRBV4-2 with TRBJ2-3; 12 positions match TRBD2. V gave up 0 bases and J gave up 4 bases; unmatched junction bases: 5. Per the germline V gene, CDR1 is LGHNA and CDR2 is YNFKEQ. The CDR3 runs to 17 residues. CDR3 amino acids: CASSQETSGGGSDTQYF. In DNA, the CDR3 is TGTGCCAGCAGCCAAGAGACTAGCGGGGGAGGTTCAGATACGCAGTATTTT.

This clonotype was detected a few times. This CDR3 is CASSVGTVGYEQYF. The CDR3 region has the DNA TGTGCCAGCAGCGTAGGGACAGTGGGGTACGAGCAGTACTTC. This rearrangement joins TRBV9 to TRBJ2-7, with D perhaps matching TRBD1 (6 bases). V shed 0 bases and J shed 4 bases, with 11 bases lying between them. Germline-derived CDR1 and CDR2 are SGDLS and YYNGEE. This CDR3 spans 14 amino acids.

This clonotype was observed at least ten times. One end of the junction fails to match germline, which may point to a read error. The V gene is TRBV12-3 or TRBV12-4, the J gene TRBJ1-3; 7 bases fit TRBD1. This CDR3 has 12 amino acids. CDR3 in amino acids: CASSSTRGGKDF. The CDR3 nucleotides are TGTGCCAGCAGCTCCACCAGGGGGGGGAAAGATTTT.

This clonotype occurred many times. This sequence joins TRBV12-3 or TRBV12-4 and TRBJ1-4; D is perhaps TRBD1 (6 bases). Between the trimmed V and J ends, which lost 5 bases and 1 base, there was a span of 17 bases. This CDR3 comprises 17 residues. The CDR3 loop is CASSPSLGAGTNEKLFF. The DNA of the CDR3 is TGTGCCAGCAGTCCCTCCTTGGGGGCGGGAACTAATGAAAAACTGTTTTTT.

This clonotype occurred many times. This chain joins TRBV3-1 and TRBJ2-7; TRBD2 aligns across 8 bases. V shed 4 bases and J 4 bases; nucleotides not matched to a gene: 12. The CDR3 is 16 amino acids. Germline assignment: CDR1 LGHDT and CDR2 YNNKEL (reference sequence). The CDR3 nucleotides are TGTGCCAGCAGCCGACCTGTGTTGGGACTAGGATACGAGCAGTACTTC. Its protein product is CASSRPVLGLGYEQYF.

This clonotype came up many times. This chain joins TRBV28 and TRBJ1-1; 7 positions match TRBD1. With 1 base clipped from V and 4 bases from J, the junction kept 3 bases outside the gene matches. This CDR3 is built from 14 residues. CDR1 is MDHEN and CDR2 is SYDVKM in the germline V gene. The CDR3 loop reads CASSLYKGATEAFF. In DNA, the CDR3 is TGTGCCAGCAGTTTATATAAGGGGGCCACTGAAGCTTTCTTT.

A few counts support this clonotype. This chain connects TRBV3-1 to TRBJ2-3; TRBD1 agrees at 9 bases. The CDR3 runs to 16 residues. Germline CDR1 LGHDT, CDR2 YNNKEL (reference sequence). V lost 3 bases, J lost 0 bases, and 4 bases stayed unmatched. The CDR3 reads CASSQVGQGSTDTQYF. The CDR3 DNA reads as TGTGCCAGCAGCCAGGTCGGACAGGGGAGCACAGATACGCAGTATTTT.

This clonotype was found a few times. V is TRBV7-6 and J is TRBJ2-2; D remains unclear. The length of the CDR3 is 11 residues. Trimming removed 1 base from V and 7 bases from J, with 1 base in between. Looked up from germline, CDR1 is SGHVS and CDR2 is FNYEAQ. CDR3 residues: CASSLDGELFF. The CDR3 DNA follows: TGTGCCAGCAGCTTAGACGGGGAGCTGTTTTTT.

Points on this clonotype: A much larger clone lies one base from this, so it may be a read error. The chain is built from TRBV5-1 and TRBJ2-7; a weak D match, TRBD2 (5 bases). Trimming stripped 2 bases from V and 2 bases from J, with 11 bases between. The CDR3 is 14 amino acids. Germline CDR1 is SGHRS and CDR2 is YFSETQ. In DNA form, the CDR3 reads TGCGCCAGCAGCTTTGATTCGCGGGCCTACGAGCAGTACTTC. Protein: CASSFDSRAYEQYF.

This clonotype showed up many times. V is TRBV28 and J is TRBJ2-7; D is ambiguous. The germline V gene encodes CDR1 MDHEN and CDR2 SYDVKM. CDR3 length: 10 amino acids. The germline V and J ends were trimmed by 3 bases and 5 bases, with 2 bases remaining between them. The CDR3 loop reads CASSFNEQYF. In nucleotides, the CDR3 is TGTGCCAGCAGTTTCAACGAGCAGTACTTC.